The next 14 T cell receptor beta chains were all read from a single sample in a study of cytomegalovirus exposure and HLA in healthy donors. PCR was performed using 60 Vbeta and 13 Jbeta primers. Assay used: immunoSEQ multiplex PCR; TCRdb lists only in-frame clones, some missing. The table includes under 200,000 clones, approximately 85% detected once. Sequenced input: PBMCs. These receptors were obtained from a young man in good health and CMV-seropositive.

The sample holds a few counts of this clone. The V call is TRBV4-1, the J call TRBJ1-1; the match to TRBD1 covers 7 bases. Germline CDR1 MGHRA, CDR2 YSYEKL. The CDR3 totals 15 residues. The trim removed 4 bases at V and 8 bases at J, leaving 13 bases unmatched. CDR3 residues: CASSLTPTQGREAFF. The CDR3 DNA reads as TGCGCCAGCAGCCTGACACCCACACAGGGGAGGGAAGCTTTCTTT.

The J gene is TRBJ2-3, the V gene TRBV10-3; 9 nucleotides line up with TRBD2. V lost 6 bases and J lost 0; bases outside the gene matches: 22. This CDR3 spans 21 amino acids. In germline, CDR1 is ENHRY, CDR2 SYGVKD. Here the CDR3 reads CAIRAGVTTRLAGLSTDTQYF. DNA for the CDR3: TGTGCCATCAGGGCGGGGGTGACAACAAGGCTAGCGGGGTTAAGCACAGATACGCAGTATTTT.

The V and J genes are TRBV9 and TRBJ2-1, with 13 nucleotides matching TRBD2. Germline CDR1 is SGDLS and CDR2 is YYNGEE. The CDR3 extends over 15 amino acids. V lost 2 bases to trimming and J lost 5 bases; unmatched junction nucleotides: 1. The chain's CDR3 is CASSVGLAGDNEQFF. The CDR3 DNA sequence: TGTGCCAGCAGCGTTGGACTAGCGGGGGACAATGAGCAGTTCTTC.

This chain joins TRBV14 and TRBJ1-2, with 8 bases aligning to TRBD1. V dropped 4 bases and J dropped 10; count of bases not matched to a gene: 5. Germline values: CDR1 SGHDN, CDR2 FVKESK. The CDR3 runs 12 residues. In DNA form, the CDR3 reads TGTGCCAGCAGCCCGGGACAGGTTTTCTACACCTTC. Protein sequence: CASSPGQVFYTF.

The rearrangement joins TRBV6-1 to TRBJ2-7; 9 bases are a match to TRBD2. This CDR3 comprises 14 residues. Germline trimming cut 6 bases from V and 5 bases from J; bases unmatched to any gene: 8. In germline, CDR1 is MNHNS, CDR2 SASEGT. The CDR3 region has the DNA TGTGCCAGCAGGGACGCGGGGGGGCTCCACGAGCAGTACTTC. It codes for CASRDAGGLHEQYF.

In DNA, the CDR3 is TGTGCCAGCAGCCCCGGGACAGGGCGGTACGAGCAGTACTTC. Protein sequence: CASSPGTGRYEQYF. This chain connects TRBV7-4 to TRBJ2-7, with 9 bases matching TRBD1. V was pared by 5 bases and J by 4 bases, with 6 bases of the junction left unmatched. The CDR3 extends over 14 amino acids. From germline, CDR1 is SGHVT and CDR2 SQSDAQ.

V gene TRBV5-5 combines with J gene TRBJ1-1; D might be TRBD1 (5 bases). Deletions cut 0 bases from V and 0 bases from J, with 6 bases between. CDR1 and CDR2 from the germline V gene are SGHKS and YYEKEE (reference sequence). The length of the CDR3 is 14 residues. This CDR3 reads CASSLGQMNTEAFF. CDR3 sequence (DNA): TGTGCCAGCAGCTTGGGACAGATGAACACTGAAGCTTTCTTT.

This clone was counted only a few times. CDR3 nucleotides: TGTGCCAGCAGCTTAGATCGTAAGCTGGGGAGGAGCTATGGCTACACCTTC. This sequence encodes CASSLDRKLGRSYGYTF. The chain carries TRBV11-2 and TRBJ1-2; unclear D gene. This CDR3 is 17 amino acids long. The germline V gene encodes CDR1 SGHAT and CDR2 FQNNGV. The V gene lost 0 bases and the J gene lost 4 bases, with 18 bases spanning the gap. Filled out from reference TRBV11-2 and TRBJ1-2, the complete variable domain reads EAGVAQSPRYKIIEKRQSVAFWCNPISGHATLYWYQQILGQGPKLLIQFQNNGVVDDSQLPKDRFSAERLKGVDSTLKIQPAKLEDSAVYLCASSLDRKLGRSYGYTFGSGTRLTVV.

The chain carries TRBV27 and TRBJ2-7; no clear D gene. V was cut by 2 bases and J by 3 bases, with 11 bases left in between. Germline lookup yields CDR1 MNHEY and CDR2 SMNVEV (reference sequence). The CDR3 runs 14 residues. The CDR3 nucleotides read TGTGCCAGCAGTTTAAGCGCGGCTTTCTACGAGCAGTACTTC. Its translation: CASSLSAAFYEQYF.

This clone was recorded once. The chain recombines TRBV6-5 with TRBJ2-7, with 10 nucleotides matching TRBD1. CDR1 is MNHEY, CDR2 SVGAGI, per germline. Unmatched junction bases numbered 6, after V lost 7 bases and J lost 9 bases. This CDR3 is built from 12 residues. As DNA, the CDR3 is TGTGCCAGCACAGCGACAGGGGGCGGGCAGTACTTC. This encodes CASTATGGGQYF.

This chain connects TRBV19 to TRBJ2-1; 8 bases are shared with TRBD1. Germline CDR1 is LNHDA and CDR2 is SQIVND (reference sequence). J gave up 6 bases and V 7 bases, and 11 bases lay outside the gene matches. The CDR3 is made up of 15 amino acids. The CDR3 reads CASNGWGQVSNEQFF. CDR3 nucleotides: TGTGCCAGTAACGGGTGGGGACAGGTTAGCAATGAGCAGTTCTTC. Complete variable domain (other parts from reference TRBV19 and TRBJ2-1): DGGITQSPKYLFRKEGQNVTLSCEQNLNHDAMYWYRQDPGQGLRLIYYSQIVNDFQKGDIAEGYSVSREKKESFPLTVTSAQKNPTAFYLCASNGWGQVSNEQFFGPGTRLTVL.

The V gene is TRBV10-3, the J gene TRBJ2-7, with 9 nucleotides matching TRBD1. The trim removed 5 bases at V and 7 bases at J, leaving 9 bases unmatched. The CDR3 runs 14 residues. Germline CDR1 and CDR2: ENHRY and SYGVKD. CDR3 region: CAISPIQGAGEQYF. CDR3 DNA sequence: TGTGCCATCAGTCCTATACAGGGGGCAGGGGAGCAGTACTTC.

The V call is TRBV7-6, the J call TRBJ2-3; 9 nucleotides line up with TRBD1. This CDR3 has 16 residues. V was clipped by 2 bases and J by 2 bases; unmatched bases: 5. Germline lookup yields CDR1 SGHVS and CDR2 FNYEAQ. The CDR3, as DNA: TGTGCCAGCAGCTTATCCGGGACAGGGATCACAGATACGCAGTATTTT. It translates to CASSLSGTGITDTQYF.

V usage is TRBV9 and J usage is TRBJ1-6, with D possibly TRBD1 on 6 matching bases. This CDR3 is built from 14 residues. Germline loops: CDR1 SGDLS, CDR2 YYNGEE. Trimming took off 3 bases at V and 8 bases at J, with 12 bases between the two ends. CDR3 sequence: CASSAGTTYSPLHF. Written as DNA, the CDR3 is TGTGCCAGCAGCGCAGGGACAACCTATTCACCCCTCCACTTT.